The clone carrying this TCR beta chain was detected only once. Its antigen remains unknown. A multiplex PCR was run with 60 Vbeta primers and 13 Jbeta primers. TCRdb keeps only in-frame clones here, not all; method: immunoSEQ multiplex PCR. The sample lists fewer than 200,000 clones; roughly 80% were seen once. The CDR3 sequence is 15 residues long. Losses at the gene ends were 4 bases for V and 0 bases for J; bases not matched to a gene: 5. The V gene's germline CDR1 is SGHRS and CDR2 YFSETQ. The data originate from a study of cytomegalovirus exposure and HLA in healthy donors. The wider study: Earlier work reported 100 million or so unique TCR beta sequences from about 170 million T cells. An early data release held approximately 85 million unique TCRs from HLA-typed donors.

Study-level points and caveats: Other equally common chains were less clonally expanded than HLA-associated TCR beta chains, a later analysis showed.

This chain connects TRBV5-1 to TRBJ1-1; 8 nucleotides match TRBD1. Sequenced input: PBMCs. The clonotype originates from a male donor in good health and CMV-seronegative. CDR3 coding DNA: TGCGCCAGCAGCACCCGGGACAGGCTGAACACTGAAGCTTTCTTT. Translation: CASSTRDRLNTEAFF.